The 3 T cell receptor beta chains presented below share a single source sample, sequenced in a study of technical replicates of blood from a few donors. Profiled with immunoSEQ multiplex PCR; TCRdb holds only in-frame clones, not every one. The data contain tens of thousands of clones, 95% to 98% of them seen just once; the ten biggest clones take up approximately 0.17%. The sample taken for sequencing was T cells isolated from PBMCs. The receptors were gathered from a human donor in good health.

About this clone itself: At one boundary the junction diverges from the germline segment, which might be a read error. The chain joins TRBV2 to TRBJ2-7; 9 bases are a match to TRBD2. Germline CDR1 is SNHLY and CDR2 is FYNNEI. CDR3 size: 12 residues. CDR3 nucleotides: TGTGCCAGCACCCGACGGACTAGCGAGCCGTACTTC. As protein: CASTRRTSEPYF.

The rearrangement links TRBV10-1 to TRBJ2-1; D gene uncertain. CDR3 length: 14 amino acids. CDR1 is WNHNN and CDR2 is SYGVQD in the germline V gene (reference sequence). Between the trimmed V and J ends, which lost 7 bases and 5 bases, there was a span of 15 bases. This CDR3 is CASTSASFNNEQFF. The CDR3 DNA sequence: TGCGCCAGCACCTCAGCGTCATTTAACAATGAGCAGTTCTTC.

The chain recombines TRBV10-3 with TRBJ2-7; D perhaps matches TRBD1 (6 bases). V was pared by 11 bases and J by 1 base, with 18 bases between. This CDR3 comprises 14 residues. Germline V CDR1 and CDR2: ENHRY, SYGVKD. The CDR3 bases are TGTGCCTCCAAAGACGGGACACTTTCCTACGAGCAGTACTTC. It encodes CASKDGTLSYEQYF.